A selection of T cell receptor beta chains follows, all from one sample in a study of control samples from healthy donors and cancer patients. Generated by immunoSEQ multiplex PCR, the TCRdb table keeps only in-frame clones and is missing some. The data hold about 85,000 clones, with approximately 88% observed a single time. Source material: blood. The receptors come from a woman aged 55-69 years in good health. Both conserved end residues are part of each CDR3. Fields, in order: clone size, D gene, CDR3 length, V gene, J gene, CDR3 protein, CDR3 DNA. A D gene is named only where the DNA matches it firmly. The size of a clone is reported for some rows only, either as once, few or many, or as a class for expanded clones.

clone_size: .; d_call: .; cdr3_length: 13; v_call: TRBV2; j_call: TRBJ1-1; cdr3_aa: CASRNRKGTEAFF; cdr3_nt: TGTGCCAGCAGGAACAGGAAGGGGACTGAAGCTTTCTTT
clone_size: .; d_call: .; cdr3_length: 13; v_call: TRBV10-3; j_call: TRBJ1-4; cdr3_aa: CAIWDGTNEKLFF; cdr3_nt: TGTGCCATCTGGGACGGGACTAATGAAAAACTGTTTTTT
clone_size: once; d_call: TRBD1; cdr3_length: 13; v_call: TRBV19; j_call: TRBJ1-1; cdr3_aa: CASSPGQGTEAFF; cdr3_nt: TGTGCCAGTAGCCCGGGACAGGGCACTGAAGCTTTCTTT
clone_size: .; d_call: .; cdr3_length: 15; v_call: TRBV3-1/TRBV3-2; j_call: TRBJ1-1; cdr3_aa: CASSQDSSGHTEAFF; cdr3_nt: TGTGCCAGCAGCCAAGATTCTAGCGGACACACTGAAGCTTTCTTT
clone_size: few; d_call: TRBD1; cdr3_length: 18; v_call: TRBV28; j_call: TRBJ1-1; cdr3_aa: CASSLLNLFGTDNTEAFF; cdr3_nt: TGTGCCAGCAGTTTATTGAACCTATTCGGGACAGACAACACTGAAGCTTTCTTT
clone_size: .; d_call: .; cdr3_length: 15; v_call: TRBV5-6; j_call: TRBJ2-7; cdr3_aa: CASSSFNFGSGEQYF; cdr3_nt: TGTGCCAGCAGCTCTTTTAACTTCGGATCCGGGGAGCAGTACTTC
clone_size: once; d_call: TRBD1; cdr3_length: 16; v_call: TRBV6-1; j_call: TRBJ1-5; cdr3_aa: CASSESKWDSSRPQHF; cdr3_nt: TGTGCCAGCAGTGAATCAAAGTGGGACAGCAGTCGGCCCCAGCATTTT
clone_size: .; d_call: .; cdr3_length: 15; v_call: TRBV7-3; j_call: TRBJ1-2; cdr3_aa: CASSPTGRDYYGYTF; cdr3_nt: TGTGCCAGCAGCCCGACCGGGAGAGATTACTATGGCTACACCTTC
clone_size: .; d_call: .; cdr3_length: 15; v_call: TRBV5-1; j_call: TRBJ1-2; cdr3_aa: CASSLAVGGAHGYTF; cdr3_nt: TGCGCCAGCAGCTTGGCGGTCGGGGGCGCCCATGGCTACACCTTC
clone_size: once; d_call: TRBD1; cdr3_length: 16; v_call: TRBV10-1; j_call: TRBJ1-1; cdr3_aa: CASSDGTGWPNTEAFF; cdr3_nt: TGCGCCAGCAGTGATGGGACAGGGTGGCCTAACACTGAAGCTTTCTTT
clone_size: once; d_call: .; cdr3_length: 16; v_call: TRBV4-1; j_call: TRBJ2-2; cdr3_aa: CASSHRLGKGGGELFF; cdr3_nt: TGCGCCAGCAGCCATCGCCTAGGAAAAGGGGGCGGGGAGCTGTTTTTT
clone_size: few; d_call: .; cdr3_length: 15; v_call: TRBV4-1; j_call: TRBJ2-5; cdr3_aa: CASSQLGPGGETQYF; cdr3_nt: TGCGCCAGCAGCCAACTTGGTCCGGGGGGCGAGACCCAGTACTTC
clone_size: .; d_call: .; cdr3_length: 12; v_call: TRBV28; j_call: TRBJ1-2; cdr3_aa: CASSLRGYGYTF; cdr3_nt: TGTGCCAGCAGTTTAAGGGGATATGGCTACACCTTC
clone_size: .; d_call: .; cdr3_length: 10; v_call: TRBV20-1; j_call: TRBJ2-1; cdr3_aa: CSAARHEQFF; cdr3_nt: TGCAGTGCTGCTAGGCATGAGCAGTTCTTC
clone_size: .; d_call: TRBD1; cdr3_length: 15; v_call: TRBV5-1; j_call: TRBJ2-7; cdr3_aa: CASSGNRGFPYEQYF; cdr3_nt: TGCGCCAGCAGCGGAAACAGGGGCTTTCCCTACGAGCAGTACTTC
clone_size: .; d_call: .; cdr3_length: 15; v_call: TRBV28; j_call: TRBJ2-2; cdr3_aa: CASSSGHPDRGSLFF; cdr3_nt: TGTGCCAGCAGCTCGGGACACCCGGACCGGGGATCGCTGTTTTTT
clone_size: .; d_call: .; cdr3_length: 13; v_call: TRBV27; j_call: TRBJ2-7; cdr3_aa: CASSFAGTYEQYF; cdr3_nt: TGTGCCAGCAGTTTTGCGGGAACCTACGAGCAGTACTTC
clone_size: .; d_call: TRBD1; cdr3_length: 15; v_call: TRBV9; j_call: TRBJ1-6; cdr3_aa: CASSARDRDNSPLHF; cdr3_nt: TGTGCCAGCAGCGCCCGGGACAGAGATAATTCACCCCTCCACTTT
clone_size: .; d_call: .; cdr3_length: 15; v_call: TRBV5-1; j_call: TRBJ2-1; cdr3_aa: CASSLGAGASNEQFF; cdr3_nt: TGCGCCAGCAGCTTGGGCGCAGGGGCGTCGAATGAGCAGTTCTTC
clone_size: .; d_call: .; cdr3_length: 11; v_call: TRBV2; j_call: TRBJ1-1; cdr3_aa: CASSDGPEAFF; cdr3_nt: TGTGCCAGCAGTGATGGGCCAGAAGCTTTCTTT
clone_size: .; d_call: .; cdr3_length: 13; v_call: TRBV24-1; j_call: TRBJ1-1; cdr3_aa: CATSDVTGTEAFF; cdr3_nt: TGTGCCACCAGTGATGTGACAGGAACTGAAGCTTTCTTT
clone_size: .; d_call: .; cdr3_length: 12; v_call: TRBV27; j_call: TRBJ1-2; cdr3_aa: CASGFWNYGYTF; cdr3_nt: TGTGCCAGCGGCTTCTGGAACTATGGCTACACCTTC
clone_size: .; d_call: .; cdr3_length: 15; v_call: TRBV6-1; j_call: TRBJ1-2; cdr3_aa: CASSDFGRSSYGYTF; cdr3_nt: TGTGCCAGCAGTGATTTCGGGCGCAGTTCCTATGGCTACACCTTC
clone_size: .; d_call: .; cdr3_length: 12; v_call: TRBV15; j_call: TRBJ2-5; cdr3_aa: CATSQFQETQYF; cdr3_nt: TGTGCCACCAGCCAGTTCCAAGAGACCCAGTACTTC
clone_size: few; d_call: TRBD1; cdr3_length: 15; v_call: TRBV27; j_call: TRBJ1-1; cdr3_aa: CASSRRPGQGSKAFF; cdr3_nt: TGTGCCAGCAGTCGGAGACCGGGACAGGGTAGTAAAGCTTTCTTT
clone_size: .; d_call: TRBD1; cdr3_length: 14; v_call: TRBV6-5; j_call: TRBJ2-5; cdr3_aa: CASTLDRAQETQYF; cdr3_nt: TGTGCCAGCACTTTGGACAGGGCCCAAGAGACCCAGTACTTC
clone_size: .; d_call: .; cdr3_length: 15; v_call: TRBV3-1/TRBV3-2; j_call: TRBJ2-3; cdr3_aa: CASSGPGPPTDTQYF; cdr3_nt: TGTGCCAGCAGCGGACCGGGACCCCCCACAGATACGCAGTATTTT
clone_size: .; d_call: TRBD2; cdr3_length: 14; v_call: TRBV7-2; j_call: TRBJ2-7; cdr3_aa: CASSLLAGGPEQYF; cdr3_nt: TGTGCCAGCAGCTTACTAGCGGGAGGGCCCGAGCAGTACTTC
clone_size: once; d_call: .; cdr3_length: 14; v_call: TRBV7-2; j_call: TRBJ2-3; cdr3_aa: CASSVQGSTDTQYF; cdr3_nt: TGTGCCAGCAGCGTCCAAGGATCCACAGATACGCAGTATTTT
clone_size: .; d_call: TRBD2; cdr3_length: 16; v_call: TRBV19; j_call: TRBJ2-3; cdr3_aa: CASSSGLAGGPETQYF; cdr3_nt: TGTGCCAGTAGTTCCGGACTAGCGGGAGGGCCGGAAACGCAGTATTTT
clone_size: .; d_call: TRBD2; cdr3_length: 15; v_call: TRBV5-6; j_call: TRBJ2-3; cdr3_aa: CASSATSGSTDTQYF; cdr3_nt: TGTGCCAGCAGCGCGACTAGCGGGAGCACAGATACGCAGTATTTT
clone_size: .; d_call: TRBD1; cdr3_length: 17; v_call: TRBV4-3; j_call: TRBJ1-2; cdr3_aa: CASSQTEGAILIHGYTF; cdr3_nt: TGCGCCAGCAGCCAAACGGAGGGGGCGATTTTAATCCATGGCTACACCTTC
clone_size: .; d_call: .; cdr3_length: 17; v_call: TRBV7-2; j_call: TRBJ2-5; cdr3_aa: CASSLGAGPGPPETQYF; cdr3_nt: TGTGCCAGCAGCTTAGGGGCGGGGCCCGGACCCCCAGAGACCCAGTACTTC
clone_size: .; d_call: .; cdr3_length: 16; v_call: TRBV5-6; j_call: TRBJ2-2; cdr3_aa: CASSLGWQSNTGELFF; cdr3_nt: TGTGCCAGCAGCTTAGGATGGCAGTCGAACACCGGGGAGCTGTTTTTT
clone_size: once; d_call: .; cdr3_length: 15; v_call: TRBV2; j_call: TRBJ1-2; cdr3_aa: CASSAGGALWGGYTF; cdr3_nt: TGTGCCAGCAGCGCCGGCGGGGCCCTTTGGGGTGGCTACACCTTC
clone_size: once; d_call: .; cdr3_length: 15; v_call: TRBV19; j_call: TRBJ2-2; cdr3_aa: CASRKGLTNTGELFF; cdr3_nt: TGTGCCAGTAGGAAAGGACTAACGAACACCGGGGAGCTGTTTTTT
clone_size: .; d_call: .; cdr3_length: 14; v_call: TRBV15; j_call: TRBJ1-1; cdr3_aa: CATSRKDRNTEAFF; cdr3_nt: TGTGCCACCAGCAGAAAGGACAGGAACACTGAAGCTTTCTTT
clone_size: .; d_call: TRBD1; cdr3_length: 16; v_call: TRBV19; j_call: TRBJ1-5; cdr3_aa: CASSARDSINNQPQHF; cdr3_nt: TGTGCCAGTAGTGCCCGGGACAGTATTAACAATCAGCCCCAGCATTTT
clone_size: .; d_call: .; cdr3_length: 14; v_call: TRBV27; j_call: TRBJ2-5; cdr3_aa: CASSWSSGEETQYF; cdr3_nt: TGTGCCAGCAGTTGGTCTTCGGGCGAAGAGACCCAGTACTTC
clone_size: .; d_call: TRBD1; cdr3_length: 16; v_call: TRBV6-5; j_call: TRBJ1-5; cdr3_aa: CASSSQGARGNQPQHF; cdr3_nt: TGTGCCAGCAGTTCTCAGGGGGCGCGGGGCAATCAGCCCCAGCATTTT
clone_size: .; d_call: TRBD1; cdr3_length: 18; v_call: TRBV19; j_call: TRBJ1-2; cdr3_aa: CASSDFPDGARGDYGYTF; cdr3_nt: TGTGCCAGTAGTGACTTTCCTGATGGGGCCAGGGGGGACTATGGCTACACCTTC
clone_size: .; d_call: .; cdr3_length: 13; v_call: TRBV19; j_call: TRBJ1-1; cdr3_aa: CASSSLWGTEAFF; cdr3_nt: TGTGCCAGTAGTTCCTTGTGGGGTACTGAAGCTTTCTTT
clone_size: .; d_call: .; cdr3_length: 13; v_call: TRBV6-5; j_call: TRBJ1-3; cdr3_aa: CASTRERGNTIYF; cdr3_nt: TGTGCCAGCACGCGGGAGCGTGGAAACACCATATATTTT
clone_size: .; d_call: .; cdr3_length: 15; v_call: TRBV21-1; j_call: TRBJ2-3; cdr3_aa: CASSTVTPGSDTQYF; cdr3_nt: TGTGCCAGCAGCACCGTAACCCCAGGGTCAGATACGCAGTATTTT
clone_size: .; d_call: .; cdr3_length: 14; v_call: TRBV5-1; j_call: TRBJ1-1; cdr3_aa: CASSFGTSNTEAFF; cdr3_nt: TGCGCCAGCAGTTTCGGGACCTCTAACACTGAAGCTTTCTTT
clone_size: once; d_call: TRBD1; cdr3_length: 16; v_call: TRBV6-1; j_call: TRBJ1-5; cdr3_aa: CASSGRQGGGGQPQHF; cdr3_nt: TGTGCCAGCAGTGGACGACAGGGAGGAGGCGGTCAGCCCCAGCATTTT
clone_size: .; d_call: .; cdr3_length: 14; v_call: TRBV7-9; j_call: TRBJ1-3; cdr3_aa: CASSLGVSGNTIYF; cdr3_nt: TGTGCCAGCAGCTTAGGGGTCTCTGGAAACACCATATATTTT
clone_size: .; d_call: TRBD2; cdr3_length: 17; v_call: TRBV3-1/TRBV3-2; j_call: TRBJ2-1; cdr3_aa: CASSQRKLAGGFHEQFF; cdr3_nt: TGTGCCAGCAGCCAGAGGAAGCTAGCGGGAGGTTTCCATGAGCAGTTCTTC
clone_size: once; d_call: .; cdr3_length: 16; v_call: TRBV7-8; j_call: TRBJ1-5; cdr3_aa: CASKEGRALSNQPQHF; cdr3_nt: TGTGCCAGCAAAGAAGGGAGGGCCCTTAGCAATCAGCCCCAGCATTTT
clone_size: .; d_call: .; cdr3_length: 13; v_call: TRBV6-5; j_call: TRBJ1-1; cdr3_aa: CASTKGLGTEAFF; cdr3_nt: TGTGCCAGCACCAAGGGGTTGGGCACTGAAGCTTTCTTT
clone_size: .; d_call: .; cdr3_length: 17; v_call: TRBV4-1; j_call: TRBJ2-6; cdr3_aa: CASSPRVQGEGANVLTF; cdr3_nt: TGCGCCAGCAGCCCAAGGGTCCAAGGGGAGGGGGCCAACGTCCTGACTTTC